These T cell receptor beta chains were read from a single sample in a study of cytomegalovirus exposure and HLA in healthy donors. Sequencing used immunoSEQ multiplex PCR; TCRdb keeps in-frame clones, though not all of them. Here the sample table reports fewer than 150,000 clones. The sequencing input was PBMCs. These receptors originate from a woman aged 60-75 years in good health and CMV-seronegative. Each CDR3 is given with its conserved first and last residue. D genes are given only for firm matches.

>TRBV18|.|TRBJ1-1
TGTGCCAGCTCACTTGGACAGATGGACACTGAAGCTTTCTTT
CASSLGQMDTEAFF
>TRBV11-3|.|TRBJ2-3
TGTGCCAGCAGCTTAGATAACGGTGGCACAGATACGCAGTATTTT
CASSLDNGGTDTQYF
>TRBV28|.|TRBJ1-2
TGTGCCAGCAGGGGGCCGCCGTCCTATGGCTACACCTTC
CASRGPPSYGYTF
>TRBV5-1|TRBD2|TRBJ2-5
TGCGCCAGCAGCCTCACTAGCGGGGTAGAGACCCAGTACTTC
CASSLTSGVETQYF
>TRBV21-1|.|TRBJ1-1
TGTGCCAGCAGCAAAGGGCCGGGCACTGAAGCTTTCTTT
CASSKGPGTEAFF
>TRBV6-6|TRBD1|TRBJ2-7
TGTGCCAGCAGCCGCGACAGGGGCCCGACCTACGAGCAGTACTTC
CASSRDRGPTYEQYF
>TRBV7-9|.|TRBJ2-7
TGTGCCAGCAGCTTAGGACAGTTCTACGAGCAGTACTTC
CASSLGQFYEQYF
>TRBV11-2|TRBD1|TRBJ1-2
TGTGCCAGCAGCTTAGAAGGGGGCGACTATGGCTACACCTTC
CASSLEGGDYGYTF
>TRBV4-1|.|TRBJ1-5
TGCGCCAGCAGCCAAGGAGCTCAGCCCCAGCATTTT
CASSQGAQPQHF
>TRBV30|TRBD1|TRBJ1-4
TGTGCCTGGATGGGACAGCTTAATGAAAAACTGTTTTTT
CAWMGQLNEKLFF
>TRBV7-2|TRBD2|TRBJ2-2
TGTGCCAGCAGCTTGAGTCTAGCGGGAGCCGGGGAGCTGTTTTTT
CASSLSLAGAGELFF
>TRBV28|.|TRBJ1-5
TGTGCCAGCAGCCGGCGGGGCGCGGGGCAGCCCCAGCATTTT
CASSRRGAGQPQHF
>TRBV6-1|TRBD1|TRBJ1-1
TGTGCCAGCAGTGTCCTATCGTGGGACAGGGGGGAGAACACTGAAGCTTTCTTT
CASSVLSWDRGENTEAFF
>TRBV7-2|TRBD2|TRBJ2-1
TGTGCCAGCAGCCTGGGGACTAGCGGGGCCTACAATGAGCAGTTCTTC
CASSLGTSGAYNEQFF
>TRBV7-9|TRBD1|TRBJ2-1
TGTGCCAGCAGCTCTGCGCGGACAGGGTTCAATGAGCAGTTCTTC
CASSSARTGFNEQFF
>TRBV7-3|.|TRBJ1-6
TGTGCCAGCAGCTTAGGTTGGTCCGGGGGTAATTCACCCCTCCACTTT
CASSLGWSGGNSPLHF
>TRBV18|TRBD1|TRBJ1-4
TGTGCCAGCTCCCTAAAAGAAAAGGGGGCAAAACTGTTTTTT
CASSLKEKGAKLFF
>TRBV6-1|.|TRBJ1-1
TGTGCCAGCAGTGAGCAGGGCACTAACACTGAAGCTTTCTTT
CASSEQGTNTEAFF
>TRBV5-6|.|TRBJ2-7
TGTGCCAGCAGCTTGCCCGCAGGGAACCACTACGAGCAGTACTTC
CASSLPAGNHYEQYF
>TRBV5-1|TRBD1|TRBJ1-2
TGCGCCAGCTCCAGGGACAGGTATGGCTACACCTTC
CASSRDRYGYTF
>TRBV19|TRBD1|TRBJ2-7
TGTGCCAGTAGTCGGGGACAGGGGGCCCCCTACGAGCAGTACTTC
CASSRGQGAPYEQYF
>TRBV6-5|TRBD1|TRBJ2-2
TGTGCCAGCACTCGACAGGGGGTTACCGGGGAGCTGTTTTTT
CASTRQGVTGELFF
>TRBV27|.|TRBJ1-1
TGTGCCAGCAGTTTAGGACTGATGAACACTGAAGCTTTCTTT
CASSLGLMNTEAFF
>TRBV18|.|TRBJ2-5
TGTGCCAGCTCACCTAGGGGGAAAGAGACCCAGTACTTC
CASSPRGKETQYF
>TRBV28|.|TRBJ1-5
TGTGCCAGCAGTCCGGCCCAGGGGATAGATCAGCCCCAGCATTTT
CASSPAQGIDQPQHF
>TRBV4-2|TRBD2|TRBJ2-5
TGTGCCAGCAGCCAAGGCACGGGACTAGAAAAAGAGACCCAGTACTTC
CASSQGTGLEKETQYF
>TRBV7-6|.|TRBJ1-4
TGTGCCAGCAGCCCCCGACAAAACTCGAATGAAAAACTGTTTTTT
CASSPRQNSNEKLFF
>TRBV13|.|TRBJ1-6
TGTGCCAGCAGCTTAGCCCGGCGGGGGACGGTCCAAGGATCACCCCTCCACTTT
CASSLARRGTVQGSPLHF
>TRBV19|.|TRBJ2-1
TGTGCCAGTAGTATAAGCGCCAGCTCCTACAATGAGCAGTTCTTC
CASSISASSYNEQFF
>TRBV5-1|TRBD1|TRBJ2-7
TGCGCCAGCAGCGGGTGGGGACAGGACGACGGGCAGTACTTC
CASSGWGQDDGQYF
>TRBV7-9|TRBD1|TRBJ2-7
TGTGCCAGCAGCCGGGCCGGGACAGTTTCCTACGAGCAGTACTTC
CASSRAGTVSYEQYF
>TRBV27|.|TRBJ2-3
TGTGCCAGCAGTTCAGGAGGGCCTGGGGATACGCAGTATTTT
CASSSGGPGDTQYF
>TRBV2|TRBD1|TRBJ2-1
TGTGCCAGCAGGGGGGACAGGGGATCCTACAATGAGCAGTTCTTC
CASRGDRGSYNEQFF
>TRBV2|.|TRBJ2-7
TGTGCCAGCAGCGCAACAGGGTCCTACGAGCAGTACTTC
CASSATGSYEQYF
>TRBV7-9|.|TRBJ2-5
TGTGCCAGCAGCGGGGCAGGGGAGACCCAGTACTTC
CASSGAGETQYF
>TRBV7-2|.|TRBJ2-7
TGTGCCAGCAGCCCCATATCGGGGTCCTACGAGCAGTACTTC
CASSPISGSYEQYF
>TRBV2|.|TRBJ2-1
TGTGCCAGCAATGCGTACAATGAGCAGTTCTTC
CASNAYNEQFF
>TRBV29-1|.|TRBJ1-2
TGCAGCGCCGCTGATCGGTGGGGCTACACCTTC
CSAADRWGYTF
>TRBV27|.|TRBJ1-1
TGTGCCAGCAGTTCCCTCAAGGGGCGAGCTTTCTTT
CASSSLKGRAFF
>TRBV7-6|.|TRBJ1-6
TGTGCCAGCAGCCCGGACAGCCTTAATTCACCCCTCCACTTT
CASSPDSLNSPLHF
>TRBV28|.|TRBJ2-2
TGTGCCACCGCGGGGAGCACCGGGGAGCTGTTTTTT
CATAGSTGELFF
>TRBV5-1|TRBD1|TRBJ1-1
TGCGCCAGCAGCAATAGGACAGGGGGGACTGAAGCTTTCTTT
CASSNRTGGTEAFF
>TRBV25-1|.|TRBJ1-1
TGTGCCAGCAGTGAAGGTCTTCCCGATTGGGGGGGATACGCTGAAGCTTTCTTT
CASSEGLPDWGGYAEAFF